A single sample gave rise to the 22 T cell receptor beta chains below, sequenced in a study of blood T cell repertoires in COVID-19. The protocol was immunoSEQ multiplex PCR, while the TCRdb copy is restricted to in-frame clones and leaves out a portion. The table shows some 190,000 clones, with around 80% occurring only once. Sequenced input: peripheral blood. Receptor source: a human donor in a cohort sampled during active COVID-19.

This CDR3 reads CASSRGLAREETQYF. The DNA of the CDR3 is TGTGCCAGCAGCCGCGGACTAGCGAGAGAAGAGACCCAGTACTTC. This chain connects TRBV7-9 to TRBJ2-5, with 9 bases fitting TRBD2. CDR3 size: 15 residues. In germline, CDR1 is SEHNR, CDR2 FQNEAQ (reference sequence). The trim removed 5 bases at V and 3 bases at J, leaving 7 bases unmatched.

V usage is TRBV28 and J usage is TRBJ1-2, with 7 nucleotides matching TRBD1. Germline assignment: CDR1 MDHEN and CDR2 SYDVKM. V was clipped by 5 bases and J by 9 bases; unmatched bases: 9. The CDR3 contains 13 residues. CDR3 in amino acids: CASSLFTGARYTF. Here the CDR3 DNA reads TGTGCCAGCAGTCTATTTACAGGGGCTCGCTACACCTTC.

V usage is TRBV7-8 and J usage is TRBJ2-7; perhaps TRBD2 as D (5 bases). Trimming removed 0 bases from V and 0 bases from J, with 6 bases in between. The CDR3 loop spans 14 amino acids. Per the germline V gene, CDR1 is SGHVS and CDR2 is FQNEAQ. CDR3 sequence: CASSLAGSSYEQYV. The CDR3 bases are TGTGCCAGCAGCTTAGCGGGGAGCTCCTACGAGCAGTACGTC.

This clone was counted only a few times. V is TRBV6-5 and J is TRBJ2-7; tentative D call: TRBD2 (6 bases). V lost 6 bases to trimming and J lost 6 bases, with 12 bases between them. The CDR3 totals 12 residues. Germline V lookup: CDR1 MNHEY, CDR2 SVGAGI. CDR3 bases: TGTGCCAGCAGAACCGGGACTTCCGAGCAGTACTTC. As protein: CASRTGTSEQYF.

This rearrangement joins TRBV12-3 or TRBV12-4 to TRBJ2-1; D ambiguous. The CDR3 runs to 12 residues. Trimming removed 2 bases from V and 5 bases from J, with 4 bases in between. CDR3 coding DNA: TGTGCCAGCAGTTTAAGCGACAATGAGCAGTTCTTC. Translation: CASSLSDNEQFF.

The genes are TRBV6-5 and TRBJ1-5; a possible D gene is TRBD1 (6 bases). The CDR3 totals 15 residues. From germline, CDR1 is MNHEY and CDR2 SVGAGI. Trimming took 7 bases from V and 5 from J, leaving 18 bases between them. CDR3 bases: TGTGCCAGCAAGGCGGACAGAGGAGGTGATCAGCCCCAGCATTTT. This sequence encodes CASKADRGGDQPQHF.

This chain uses TRBV2 with TRBJ2-2, with 16 bases fitting TRBD2. In germline, CDR1 is SNHLY, CDR2 FYNNEI. The CDR3 sequence is 17 residues long. J gave up 5 bases and V 6 bases, and 6 bases lay outside the gene matches. CDR3 DNA sequence: TGTGCCAGCAGCCCGGGACTAGCGGGAGGGGGGACCGGGGAGCTGTTTTTT. The encoded protein is CASSPGLAGGGTGELFF.

The chain links TRBV5-8 to TRBJ2-2; 11 nucleotides agree with TRBD2. Germline V lookup: CDR1 SGHTS, CDR2 YDEGEE. The J segment lost 1 base and the V segment lost 5 bases, leaving 10 bases of the junction unmatched. The CDR3 extends over 18 amino acids. The CDR3 DNA follows: TGTGCCAGCAGTTCGTGGGGACTAGCGGAAGGGAACACCGGGGAGCTGTTTTTT. Protein product: CASSSWGLAEGNTGELFF.

The chain joins TRBV7-3 to TRBJ1-2; tentative D call: TRBD1 (5 bases). The V end lost 2 bases, the J end lost 4 bases, and 14 bases lay between the germline ends. The CDR3 contains 15 residues. Per germline, CDR1 SGHTA and CDR2 FQGTGA. This CDR3 is CASSLYPGGGYGYTF. The CDR3 DNA reads as TGTGCCAGCAGCTTATACCCCGGGGGAGGCTATGGCTACACCTTC.

The J gene is TRBJ2-5, the V gene TRBV19, with TRBD1 matching over 8 bases. After removal of 6 bases from V and 5 bases from J, the junction contained 5 bases not matched to a gene. Germline CDR1 is LNHDA and CDR2 is SQIVND (reference sequence). This CDR3 contains 13 residues. The CDR3 nucleotides are TGTGCCAGTAGGTCGACAGGGGTGGAGACCCAGTACTTC. It encodes CASRSTGVETQYF.

The chain employs TRBV28 and TRBJ1-5; D may be TRBD1 (5 bases). V was clipped by 5 bases and J by 2 bases, with 10 bases between them. Per germline, CDR1 MDHEN and CDR2 SYDVKM. CDR3 length: 14 amino acids. The CDR3 DNA reads as TGTGCCAGCAGTCCCGTGACAGGCAATCAGCCCCAGCATTTT. The encoded protein is CASSPVTGNQPQHF.

The chain recombines TRBV5-5 with TRBJ2-5; D possibly corresponds to TRBD1 (7 bases). The V gene's germline CDR1 is SGHKS and CDR2 YYEKEE (reference sequence). Trimming left V 4 bases short and J 3 bases short, with 16 bases between. There are 15 residues in the CDR3. The DNA for the CDR3 is TGTGCCAGCAGCATGGCGGGACAGCTAGAAGAGACCCAGTACTTC. Encoded protein: CASSMAGQLEETQYF.

The chain couples TRBV7-6 to TRBJ1-1; the D gene is possibly TRBD1 (5 bases). Germline CDR1 and CDR2: SGHVS and FNYEAQ. V dropped 6 bases and J dropped 5 bases, with 10 bases sitting between them. The CDR3 consists of 12 residues. In nucleotides, the CDR3 is TGTGCCAGCAGTCGCGGGGGAACTGAAGCTTTCTTT. Amino acids: CASSRGGTEAFF.

This clone has only a few counts. The chain carries TRBV14 and TRBJ1-3; D unresolved. Germline V gives CDR1 SGHDN, CDR2 FVKESK. The CDR3 is 15 residues long. V gave up 0 bases and J gave up 4 bases, with 10 bases separating them. The CDR3 nucleotides are TGTGCCAGCAGCCAAGATAGTGCCAGGGGAAACACCATATATTTT. Its translation is CASSQDSARGNTIYF.

The gene calls are TRBV6-6 and TRBJ2-4; unclear D gene. Germline loops: CDR1 MNHNY, CDR2 SVGAGI (reference sequence). Trimming removed 10 bases at V and 4 bases at J, with 20 bases between. The CDR3 consists of 15 residues. The CDR3 bases are TGTGCCACAGCACTATCGGCTGCCGTTAAAAACATTCAGTACTTC. This gives the protein CATALSAAVKNIQYF.

The V and J genes are TRBV3-1 (or the pseudogene TRBV3-2) and TRBJ2-3; D is undetermined. The V end lost 4 bases, the J end lost 1 base, and 9 bases lay between the germline ends. The germline V gene has CDR1 LGHDT and CDR2 YNNKEL (reference sequence). The length of the CDR3 is 14 residues. CDR3 loop: CASSPLSGTDTQYF. Here the CDR3 DNA reads TGTGCCAGCAGCCCCCTTAGTGGCACAGATACGCAGTATTTT.

The chain employs TRBV25-1 and TRBJ1-1; D remains unclear. The CDR3 has 12 amino acids. V gave up 8 bases and J gave up 4 bases, with 11 bases separating them. Germline CDR1 MGHDK, CDR2 SYGVNS. The CDR3, as DNA: TGTGCCAGCCGAGGGTCGGGCACTGAAGCTTTCTTT. Translated, it gives CASRGSGTEAFF.

The V and J genes are TRBV19 and TRBJ1-2, with 8 bases that match TRBD1. The CDR3 runs 13 residues. CDR1 and CDR2 from the germline V gene are LNHDA and SQIVND (reference sequence). The trim removed 5 bases at V and 4 bases at J, leaving 3 bases unmatched. The CDR3 DNA sequence: TGTGCCAGTAGTCCCACAGGGGGCTATGGCTACACCTTC. The encoded protein is CASSPTGGYGYTF.

This chain joins TRBV10-2 and TRBJ1-1; D not certain. The ends were cut back, 0 bases at V and 4 bases at J, with 15 bases in the middle. This CDR3 contains 16 residues. Germline V gene sequence: CDR1 WSHSY, CDR2 SAAADI. The CDR3 sequence: CASSESIRVPATEAFF. Here the CDR3 DNA reads TGCGCCAGCAGTGAGTCCATCCGGGTTCCGGCCACTGAAGCTTTCTTT.

The V gene is TRBV30, the J gene TRBJ1-1; the match to TRBD1 covers 7 bases. The CDR3 length is 13 residues. Trimming at V came to 4 bases and at J to 3 bases, leaving 5 bases not matched to a gene. The germline V gene has CDR1 GTSNPN and CDR2 SVGIG (reference sequence). In DNA form, the CDR3 reads TGTGCCTGGAAGACAGGGCGATACACTGAAGCTTTCTTT. Its translation: CAWKTGRYTEAFF. Full variable domain (outside the CDR3, taken from reference TRBV30 and TRBJ1-1): SQTIHQWPATLVQPVGSPLSLECTVEGTSNPNLYWYRQAAGRGLQLLFYSVGIGQISSEVPQNLSASRPQDRQFILSSKKLLLSDSGFYLCAWKTGRYTEAFFGQGTRLTVV.

The DNA of the CDR3 is TGTGCCAGCAGTGACGGACAGCCCCATCAGCCCCAGCATTTT. It specifies CASSDGQPHQPQHF. The chain couples TRBV28 to TRBJ1-5; TRBD1 is a possible D gene (6 bases). The CDR3 loop spans 14 amino acids. From germline, CDR1 is MDHEN and CDR2 SYDVKM. Trimming removed 5 bases at V and 5 bases at J, with 13 bases between.

V is TRBV3-1 (or the pseudogene TRBV3-2) and J is TRBJ2-4; no clear D. This CDR3 contains 11 residues. CDR1 and CDR2 from the germline V gene are LGHDT and YNNKEL (reference sequence). The ends were cut back, 4 bases at V and 8 bases at J, with 6 bases in the middle. CDR3 in DNA: TGTGCCAGCAGCCTCAGTCACATTCAGTACTTC. Translation: CASSLSHIQYF.